This T cell receptor (beta chain) was captured by sequencing in a study of shared clonotypes between healthy human individuals. This CDR3 region has 15 residues. Trimming pared 0 bases from V and 2 bases from J, leaving 9 bases between. Germline V gives CDR1 SEHNR, CDR2 FQNEAQ (reference sequence). Clones were read by immunoSEQ multiplex PCR, and TCRdb kept only the in-frame ones, dropping some. The sample has some 380,000 clones, approximately 97% seen once. This sequence was found in a man aged 25-45 years in good health. This sequence joins TRBV7-9 and TRBJ2-3; perhaps TRBD2 as D (5 bases). The sequencing sample was made of memory CD8+ T cells sorted from blood. This sample's subset: CD45RO+ cells pooled with CCR7-negative TemRA cells. Here the CDR3 reads CASSLARVPTDTQYF. CDR3 nucleotide sequence: TGTGCCAGCAGCTTAGCGCGGGTTCCCACAGATACGCAGTATTTT. The full variable domain, in which reference TRBV7-9 and TRBJ2-3 provide the parts outside the CDR3, is DTGVSQNPRHKITKRGQNVTFRCDPISEHNRLYWYRQTLGQGPEFLTYFQNEAQLEKSRLLSDRFSAERPKGSFSTLEIQRTEQGDSAMYLCASSLARVPTDTQYFGPGTRLTVL.